Listed below are T cell receptor beta chains from one sample, sequenced in a study of identical twins. TCRdb reprocessed the 5' RACE reads with MiXCR, giving one entry per CDR3 protein. The repertoire holds nearly 900,000 distinct CDR3 sequences, with about 12% as singletons. This sample also appeared in a second study, on yellow fever vaccine responses in identical twins.

Specimen: PBMCs. These TCRs come from a young woman in good health. Each CDR3 is given with its conserved first and last residue. D genes are given only for firm matches. Expanded clones are given a class, and other clones once, few, many or no size at all.

>NA|TRBV11-2|17|TRBJ1-4|few
CASSLSTVSRTNEKLFF
TGTGCCAGCAGCTTATCAACAGTAAGCCGGACAAATGAAAAACTGTTTTTT
>TRBD1|TRBV7-9|13|TRBJ1-6|few
CASSPRTGGALHF
TGTGCCAGCAGCCCCCGAACAGGGGGTGCCCTCCACTTT
>TRBD2|TRBV15|18|TRBJ2-3|many
CATSRDTASGRVTDTQYF
TGTGCCACCAGCAGAGATACGGCTAGCGGGAGGGTCACAGATACGCAGTATTTT
>NA|TRBV15|14|TRBJ2-3|many
CATSRVLSADTQYF
TGTGCCACCAGCAGAGTCCTTAGTGCAGATACGCAGTATTTT
>NA|TRBV4-1|16|TRBJ2-2|NA
CASSQEVGQNTGELFF
TGCGCCAGCAGCCAAGAAGTCGGACAGAACACCGGGGAGCTGTTTTTT
>NA|TRBV2|16|TRBJ2-6|few
CASKASEYSGANVLTF
TGTGCCAGCAAGGCTAGCGAATACTCTGGGGCCAACGTCCTGACTTTC
>NA|TRBV12-3/TRBV12-4|13|TRBJ1-1|NA
CASREPMNTEAFF
TGTGCCAGCAGGGAACCAATGAACACTGAAGCTTTCTTT
>NA|TRBV9|16|TRBJ2-2|NA
CASSQLGQSNTGELFF
TGTGCCAGCAGCCAGCTCGGACAATCGAACACCGGGGAGCTGTTTTTT
>TRBD2|TRBV27|18|TRBJ2-2|few
CASIAHGTSGGRTGELFF
TGTGCCAGCATCGCCCATGGGACTAGCGGGGGCCGAACCGGGGAGCTGTTTTTT
>NA|TRBV2|19|TRBJ2-1|NA
CAISLREKTPTGSYNEQFF
TGTGCCATCAGTTTAAGGGAGAAAACTCCGACCGGCTCCTACAATGAGCAGTTCTTC
>NA|TRBV29-1|12|TRBJ2-7|few
CSVVYGTYEQYF
TGCAGCGTTGTATACGGAACCTACGAGCAGTACTTC
>NA|TRBV6-2/TRBV6-3|14|TRBJ2-1|NA
CASSYLSRADFAFF
TGTGCCAGCAGTTACTTATCCAGGGCCGACTTTGCTTTCTTC
>NA|TRBV24-1|16|TRBJ2-5|few
CATSEGSGRGQETQYF
TGTGCCACCAGTGAAGGGAGTGGAAGGGGTCAGGAGACCCAGTACTTC
>NA|TRBV18|15|TRBJ2-5|NA
CASSLFNMYPETQYF
TGTGCCAGCTCACTTTTCAACATGTACCCGGAGACCCAGTACTTC
>TRBD1|TRBV7-9|16|TRBJ1-2|NA
CASSTSRDRTLNGYTF
TGTGCCAGCAGCACCTCACGGGACAGAACTTTAAATGGCTACACCTTC
>NA|TRBV5-6|17|TRBJ2-1|few
CASRGERVFDRTNEQFF
TGTGCCAGCAGGGGGGAACGAGTATTTGACAGAACCAATGAGCAGTTCTTC
>TRBD1|TRBV20-1|13|TRBJ2-7|many
CSARDSGQYEQYF
TGCAGTGCCCGGGACAGTGGTCAGTACGAGCAGTACTTC
>NA|TRBV7-9|16|TRBJ2-3|many
CASSQTGARGTDTQYF
TGTGCCAGCAGCCAGACCGGGGCTCGAGGTACAGATACGCAGTATTTT
>NA|TRBV5-1|15|TRBJ2-5|NA
CASSLAVLTAETQYF
TGCGCCAGCAGCTTAGCGGTTCTGACAGCAGAGACCCAGTACTTC
>NA|TRBV28|15|TRBJ1-6|many
CASSLRGSYNSPLHF
TGTGCCAGCAGTTTGAGGGGCTCCTATAATTCACCCCTCCACTTT